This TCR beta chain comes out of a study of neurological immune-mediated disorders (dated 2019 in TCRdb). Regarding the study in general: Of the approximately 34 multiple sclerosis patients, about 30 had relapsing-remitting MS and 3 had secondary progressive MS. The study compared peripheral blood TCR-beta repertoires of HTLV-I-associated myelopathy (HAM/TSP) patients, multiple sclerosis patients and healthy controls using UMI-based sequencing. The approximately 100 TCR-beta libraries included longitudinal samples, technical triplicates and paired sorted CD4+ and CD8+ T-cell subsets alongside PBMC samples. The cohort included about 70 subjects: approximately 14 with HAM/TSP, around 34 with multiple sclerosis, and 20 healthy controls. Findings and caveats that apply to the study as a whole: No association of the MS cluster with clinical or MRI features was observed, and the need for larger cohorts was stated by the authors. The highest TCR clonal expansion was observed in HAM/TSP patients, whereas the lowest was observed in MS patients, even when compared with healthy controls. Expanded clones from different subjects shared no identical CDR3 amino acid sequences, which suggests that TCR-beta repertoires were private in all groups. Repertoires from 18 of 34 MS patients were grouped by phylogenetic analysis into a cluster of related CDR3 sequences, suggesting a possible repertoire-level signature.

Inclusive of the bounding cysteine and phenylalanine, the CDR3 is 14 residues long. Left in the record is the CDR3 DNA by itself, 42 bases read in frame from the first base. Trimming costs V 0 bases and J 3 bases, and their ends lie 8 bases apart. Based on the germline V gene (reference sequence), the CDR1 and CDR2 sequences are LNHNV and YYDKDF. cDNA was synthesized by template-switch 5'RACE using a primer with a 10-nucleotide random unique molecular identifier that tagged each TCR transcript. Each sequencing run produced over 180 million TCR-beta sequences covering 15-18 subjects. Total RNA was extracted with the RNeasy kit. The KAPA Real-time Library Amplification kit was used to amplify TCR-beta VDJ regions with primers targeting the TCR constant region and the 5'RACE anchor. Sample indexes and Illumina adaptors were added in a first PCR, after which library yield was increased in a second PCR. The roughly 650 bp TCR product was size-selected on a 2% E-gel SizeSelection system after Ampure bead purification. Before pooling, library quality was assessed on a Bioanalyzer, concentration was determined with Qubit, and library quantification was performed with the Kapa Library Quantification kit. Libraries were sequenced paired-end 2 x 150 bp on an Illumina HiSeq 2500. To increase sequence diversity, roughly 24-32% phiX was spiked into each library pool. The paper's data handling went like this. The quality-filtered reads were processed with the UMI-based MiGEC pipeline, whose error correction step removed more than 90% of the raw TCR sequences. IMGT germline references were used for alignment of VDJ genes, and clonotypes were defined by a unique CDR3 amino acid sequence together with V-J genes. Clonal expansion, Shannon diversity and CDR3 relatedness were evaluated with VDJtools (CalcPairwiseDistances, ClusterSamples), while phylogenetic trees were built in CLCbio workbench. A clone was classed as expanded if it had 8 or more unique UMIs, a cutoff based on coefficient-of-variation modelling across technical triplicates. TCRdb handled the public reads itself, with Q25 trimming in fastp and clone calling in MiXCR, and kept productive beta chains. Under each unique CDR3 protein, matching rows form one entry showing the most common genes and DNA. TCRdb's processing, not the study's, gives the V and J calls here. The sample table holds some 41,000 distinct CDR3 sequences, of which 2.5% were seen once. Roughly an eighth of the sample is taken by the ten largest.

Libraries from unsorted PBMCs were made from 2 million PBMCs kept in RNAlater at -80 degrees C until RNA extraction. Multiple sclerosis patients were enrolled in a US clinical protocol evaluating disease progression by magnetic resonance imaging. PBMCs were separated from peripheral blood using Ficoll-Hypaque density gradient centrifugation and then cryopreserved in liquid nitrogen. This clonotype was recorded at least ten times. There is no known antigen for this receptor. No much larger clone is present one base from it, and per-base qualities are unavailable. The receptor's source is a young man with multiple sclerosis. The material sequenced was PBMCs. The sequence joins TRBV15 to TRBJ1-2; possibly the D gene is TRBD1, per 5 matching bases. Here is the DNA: TGTGCCACCAGCAGAGATCAAGGGGACTATGGCTACACCTTC. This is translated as CATSRDQGDYGYTF.